This record concerns one TCR beta chain sequence. Controls matched for age and sex were healthy donors. Random hexamers were used to reverse transcribe an amount of roughly 0.5 to 1 ug RNA. An immunoSEQ multiplex PCR generated amplified TCR beta CDR3 products spanning 54 Vbeta and 13 Jbeta. TCRdb reprocessed the immunoSEQ multiplex PCR reads with MiXCR, giving one entry per CDR3 protein. The table lists approximately 130,000 distinct CDR3 sequences, 94% of them singletons, with around 0.1% in the top ten. This record belongs to a study of CD8 T cells in Susac syndrome. Germline V gene sequence: CDR1 SQVTM, CDR2 ANQGSEA. The CDR3 loop spans 15 amino acids. V lost 0 bases, J lost 0 bases, and 9 bases lay in between.

The sample taken for sequencing was CD4+ T cells from PBMCs. The clonotype was recovered from a human donor in good health. The genes are TRBV29-1 and TRBJ2-1; D is unresolved. CDR3 DNA: TGCAGCGTTGAAGATGACTCGAGCTCCTACAATGAGCAGTTCTTC. Amino acids: CSVEDDSSSYNEQFF.